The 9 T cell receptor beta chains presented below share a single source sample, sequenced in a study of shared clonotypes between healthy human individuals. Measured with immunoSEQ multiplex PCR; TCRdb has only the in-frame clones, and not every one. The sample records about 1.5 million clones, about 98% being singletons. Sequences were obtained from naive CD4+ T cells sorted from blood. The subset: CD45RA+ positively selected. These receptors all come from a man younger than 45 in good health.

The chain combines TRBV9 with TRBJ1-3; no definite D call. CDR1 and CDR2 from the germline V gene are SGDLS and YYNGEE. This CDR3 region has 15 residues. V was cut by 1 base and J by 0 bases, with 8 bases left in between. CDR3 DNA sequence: TGTGCCAGCAGCGTACAGTTTAACTCTGGAAACACCATATATTTT. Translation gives CASSVQFNSGNTIYF.

In DNA form, the CDR3 reads TGTGCCAGGAGGGCTCCCCTAAGCCTGTCCGGAGATACGCAGTATTTT. This gives the protein CARRAPLSLSGDTQYF. This sequence joins TRBV2 and TRBJ2-3, with a possible D match to TRBD2 (5 bases). The CDR3 sequence is 16 residues long. Per germline, CDR1 SNHLY and CDR2 FYNNEI. V lost 9 bases and J 5 bases, leaving 24 bases between the germline ends.

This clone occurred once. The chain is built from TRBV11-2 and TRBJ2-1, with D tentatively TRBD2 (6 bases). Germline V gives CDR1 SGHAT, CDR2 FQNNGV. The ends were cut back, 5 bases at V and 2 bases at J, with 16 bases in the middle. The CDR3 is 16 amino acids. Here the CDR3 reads CASSPTTSRAYNEQFF. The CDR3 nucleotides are TGTGCCAGCAGCCCCACCACTAGCAGGGCCTACAATGAGCAGTTCTTC.

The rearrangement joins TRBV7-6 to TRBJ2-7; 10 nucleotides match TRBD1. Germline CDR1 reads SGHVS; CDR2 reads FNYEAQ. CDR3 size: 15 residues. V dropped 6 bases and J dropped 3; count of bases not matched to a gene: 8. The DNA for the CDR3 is TGTGCCAGCAGTCCTCACGGGACAGGGGACTACGAGCAGTACTTC. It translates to CASSPHGTGDYEQYF.

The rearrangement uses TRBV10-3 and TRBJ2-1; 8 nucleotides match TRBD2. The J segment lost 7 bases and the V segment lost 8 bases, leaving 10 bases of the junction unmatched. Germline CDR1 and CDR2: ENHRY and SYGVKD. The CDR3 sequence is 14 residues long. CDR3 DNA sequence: TGTGCCATCGTTACGGGAGGGCCGGGAAATGAGCAGTTCTTC. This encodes CAIVTGGPGNEQFF.

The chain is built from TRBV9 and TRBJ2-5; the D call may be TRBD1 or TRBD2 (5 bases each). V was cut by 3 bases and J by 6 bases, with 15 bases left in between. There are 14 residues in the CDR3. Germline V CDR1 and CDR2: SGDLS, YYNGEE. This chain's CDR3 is CASSAAVGVQTQYF. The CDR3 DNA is TGTGCCAGCAGCGCCGCGGTGGGGGTGCAGACCCAGTACTTC.

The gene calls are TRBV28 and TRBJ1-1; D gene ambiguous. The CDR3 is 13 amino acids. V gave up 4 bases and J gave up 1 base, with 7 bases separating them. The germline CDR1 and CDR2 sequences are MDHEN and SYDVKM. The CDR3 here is CASSSLGNTEAFF. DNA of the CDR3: TGTGCCAGCAGTTCATTAGGGAACACTGAAGCTTTCTTT.

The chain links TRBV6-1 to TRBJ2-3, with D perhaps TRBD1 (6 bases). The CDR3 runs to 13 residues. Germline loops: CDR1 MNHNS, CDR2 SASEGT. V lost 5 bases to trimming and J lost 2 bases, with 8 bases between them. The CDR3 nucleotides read TGTGCCAGCAGTCGGGACAACACAGATACGCAGTATTTT. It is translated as CASSRDNTDTQYF.

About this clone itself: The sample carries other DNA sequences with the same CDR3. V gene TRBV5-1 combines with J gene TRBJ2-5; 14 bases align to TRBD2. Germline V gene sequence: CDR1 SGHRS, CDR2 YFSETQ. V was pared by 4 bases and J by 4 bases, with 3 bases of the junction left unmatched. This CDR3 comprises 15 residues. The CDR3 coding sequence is TGCGCCAGCAGCCCCGGGACTAGCGGGAGAGAGACCCAGTACTTC. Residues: CASSPGTSGRETQYF.